This T cell receptor (beta chain) appears in the sequencing data of a study of blood T cell repertoires in COVID-19. As for the study in general: Some COVID-19 samples were acute and others convalescent; all came from the United States, Italy and Spain. PBMCs, B-cell-depleted T cells, or T cells provided the cDNA or gDNA that made up the material.

Authors' methods: The authors estimated nucleated cell counts from reference gene primer amplification. The table came from immunoSEQ multiplex PCR; TCRdb's copy has only in-frame clones and leaves some out. That table is the source of V, J and clone size, and D and trimming were worked out from the DNA. The data hold around 98,000 clones, with roughly nine tenths observed a single time. Deletions cut 5 bases from V and 2 bases from J, with 13 bases between. This CDR3 spans 15 amino acids. Germline V gives CDR1 SGHTA, CDR2 FQGNSA. The sample taken for sequencing was peripheral blood. The clonotype comes from a man in his 70s with acute or convalescent COVID-19. V gene TRBV7-2 combines with J gene TRBJ2-1; D uncertain. CDR3: CASSPEHLPYNEQFF. The CDR3 region has the DNA TGTGCCAGCAGCCCCGAGCACTTACCCTACAATGAGCAGTTCTTC.